Here is one T cell receptor (beta chain) with its context. The target antigen is unknown. The CDR3 has 15 amino acids. Trimming took 5 bases from V and 1 from J; bases not matched to a gene: 5. Germline CDR1 is SGHRS and CDR2 is YFSETQ. Sequenced by immunoSEQ multiplex PCR; TCRdb stores in-frame clones only, minus some. This repertoire shows some 250,000 clones, around 89% found once; its top ten account for around a tenth. Treatment given: roughly 19 received Ad26.COV2.S at low or high dose, single or two shots; five or six received placebo; per-sample allocation not given. On day 63 after the first injection, vaccine and placebo recipients gave samples. The sample is drawn from a study of Ad26.COV2.S vaccination and SARS-CoV-2 variants. Across the study: The donor belonged to the COV1001 Ad26.COV2.S trial arm. Overall study results and limits: Substantial breadth in spike-specific CD8+ and CD4+ T cell responses was reportedly seen after vaccination.

The V and J genes are TRBV5-1 and TRBJ1-1, with TRBD1 identical over 10 bases. This TCR was sampled from a person aged 18 to 59 who received the Ad26.COV2.S COVID-19 vaccine or a placebo. Here the sequenced sample was peripheral blood, taken in a trial of Ad26.COV2.S vaccine versus placebo. This chain's CDR3 is CASSRTGGTNTEAFF. Written as DNA, the CDR3 is TGCGCCAGCAGTCGGACAGGGGGTACGAACACTGAAGCTTTCTTT.